Below are 3 T cell receptor beta chains sequenced from a single sample in a study of CD8+ T cells in alopecia areata (dated by TCRdb to the late 2010s). This sample's time point label indicates: around 28 days on oral tofacitinib. Explained via the paper, the treatment or condition label denotes: oral pan-JAK inhibitor, 5-10 mg twice daily. The library was obtained by the immunoSEQ multiplex PCR assay. To provide template for TCR sequencing, every sample had RNA extracted and reverse transcribed into cDNA. TCRdb retrieved this table from immuneACCESS and kept in-frame rearrangements only. Not all clones are present; in checked studies, unresolved V genes account for under half, and no reason is known for the remainder. This sample has about 200,000 clones in its table, and roughly 64% of those were observed once. Around 4.3% of the sample is held by the ten biggest clonotypes. The source material was CD4+ T cells sorted from blood, sampled at week 4, from a patient treated with tofacitinib. These receptors were obtained from a human donor with alopecia areata.

The rearrangement joins TRBV2 to TRBJ2-5, with D tentatively TRBD2 (6 bases). This CDR3 region has 11 residues. V was shortened by 6 bases and J by 4 bases, with 6 bases between the two germline ends. From germline, CDR1 is SNHLY and CDR2 FYNNEI. In nucleotides, the CDR3 is TGTGCCAGCAGGGGGGGAGAGACCCAGTACTTC. Its protein product is CASRGGETQYF. The variable domain in full, completed from reference TRBV2 and TRBJ2-5, reads EPEVTQTPSHQVTQMGQEVILRCVPISNHLYFYWYRQILGQKVEFLVSFYNNEISEKSEIFDDQFSVERPDGSNFTLKIRSTKLEDSAMYFCASRGGETQYFGPGTRLLVL.

V and J are TRBV4-2 and TRBJ2-5, with 10 bases lining up with TRBD2. Germline CDR1 LGHNA, CDR2 YNFKEQ. V trimming: 2 bases; J trimming: 3 bases; junction bases outside the gene matches: 0. This CDR3 has 14 amino acids. In DNA form, the CDR3 reads TGTGCCAGCAGCCAAAGCGGGGGGGAAGAGACCCAGTACTTC. It yields the protein CASSQSGGEETQYF.

V and J are TRBV2 and TRBJ2-5; D unresolved. V dropped 3 bases and J dropped 5 bases, with 4 bases sitting between them. CDR1 SNHLY and CDR2 FYNNEI come from the germline V gene. The CDR3 spans 11 residues. CDR3 amino acids: CASSDRETQYF. The CDR3 region has the DNA TGTGCCAGCAGTGACCGGGAGACCCAGTACTTC.